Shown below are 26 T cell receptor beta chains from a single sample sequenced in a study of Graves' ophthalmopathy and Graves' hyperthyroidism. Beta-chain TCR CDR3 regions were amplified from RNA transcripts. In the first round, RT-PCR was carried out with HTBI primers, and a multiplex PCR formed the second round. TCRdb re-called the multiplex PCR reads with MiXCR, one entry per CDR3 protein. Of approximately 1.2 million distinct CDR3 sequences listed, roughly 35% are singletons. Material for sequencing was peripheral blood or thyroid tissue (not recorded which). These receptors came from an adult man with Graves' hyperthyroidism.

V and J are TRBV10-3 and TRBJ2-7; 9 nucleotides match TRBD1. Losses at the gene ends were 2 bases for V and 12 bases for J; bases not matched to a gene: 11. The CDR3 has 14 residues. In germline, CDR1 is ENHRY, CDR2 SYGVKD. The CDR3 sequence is CAISERTGAGSLYF. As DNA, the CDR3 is TGTGCCATCAGTGAGAGGACAGGGGCTGGAAGTTTGTACTTC.

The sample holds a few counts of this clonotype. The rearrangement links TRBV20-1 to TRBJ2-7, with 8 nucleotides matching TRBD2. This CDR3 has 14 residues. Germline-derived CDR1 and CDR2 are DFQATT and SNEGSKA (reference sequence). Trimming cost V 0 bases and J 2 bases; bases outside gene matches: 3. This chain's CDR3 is CSARDIAGTYEQYF. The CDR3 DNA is TGCAGTGCTAGAGATATAGCGGGAACCTACGAGCAGTACTTC.

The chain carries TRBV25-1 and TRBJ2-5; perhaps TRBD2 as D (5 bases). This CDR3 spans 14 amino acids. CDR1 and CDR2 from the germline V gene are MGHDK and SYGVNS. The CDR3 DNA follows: TGTCCCCCACGGACGGAGGACTTAAGAGAGACCCAGTACTTC. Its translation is CPPRTEDLRETQYF.

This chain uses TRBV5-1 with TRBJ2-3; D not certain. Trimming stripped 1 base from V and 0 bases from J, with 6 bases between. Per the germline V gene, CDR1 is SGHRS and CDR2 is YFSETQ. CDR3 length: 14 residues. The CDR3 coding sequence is TGCGCCAGCAGCTTGCAGCAGAGCACAGATACGCAGTATTTT. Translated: CASSLQQSTDTQYF.

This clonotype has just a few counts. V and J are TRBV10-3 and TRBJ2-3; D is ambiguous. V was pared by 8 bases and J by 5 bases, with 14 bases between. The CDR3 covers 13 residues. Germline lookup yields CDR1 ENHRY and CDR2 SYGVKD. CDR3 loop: CAIRVGVQDTQYF. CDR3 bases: TGTGCCATCCGCGTGGGTGTACAAGATACGCAGTATTTT.

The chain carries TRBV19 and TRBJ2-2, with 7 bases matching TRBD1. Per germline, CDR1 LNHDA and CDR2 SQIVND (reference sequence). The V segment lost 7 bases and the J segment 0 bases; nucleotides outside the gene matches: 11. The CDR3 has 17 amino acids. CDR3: CASTKMIGGPNTGELFF. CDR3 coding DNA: TGTGCCAGTACCAAAATGATAGGGGGCCCGAACACCGGGGAGCTGTTTTTT. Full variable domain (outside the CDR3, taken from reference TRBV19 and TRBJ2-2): DGGITQSPKYLFRKEGQNVTLSCEQNLNHDAMYWYRQDPGQGLRLIYYSQIVNDFQKGDIAEGYSVSREKKESFPLTVTSAQKNPTAFYLCASTKMIGGPNTGELFFGEGSRLTVL.

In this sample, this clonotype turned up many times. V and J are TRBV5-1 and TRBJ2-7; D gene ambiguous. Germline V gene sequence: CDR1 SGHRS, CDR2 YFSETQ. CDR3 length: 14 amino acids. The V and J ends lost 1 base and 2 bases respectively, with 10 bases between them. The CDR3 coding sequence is TGCGCCAGCAGCTTGACAGTTCCGACCTACGAGCAGTACTTC. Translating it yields CASSLTVPTYEQYF.

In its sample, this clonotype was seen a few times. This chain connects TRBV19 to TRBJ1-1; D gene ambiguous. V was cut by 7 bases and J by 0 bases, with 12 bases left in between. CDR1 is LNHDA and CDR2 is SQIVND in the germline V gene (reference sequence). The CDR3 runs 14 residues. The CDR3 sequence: CASTKDGLNTEAFF. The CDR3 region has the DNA TGTGCCAGTACCAAGGACGGTTTGAACACTGAAGCTTTCTTT. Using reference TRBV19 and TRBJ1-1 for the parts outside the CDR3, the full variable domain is DGGITQSPKYLFRKEGQNVTLSCEQNLNHDAMYWYRQDPGQGLRLIYYSQIVNDFQKGDIAEGYSVSREKKESFPLTVTSAQKNPTAFYLCASTKDGLNTEAFFGQGTRLTVV.

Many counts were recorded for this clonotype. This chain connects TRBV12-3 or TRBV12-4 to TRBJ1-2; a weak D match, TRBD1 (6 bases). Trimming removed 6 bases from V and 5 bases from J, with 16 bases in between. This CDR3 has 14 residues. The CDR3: CASSRQHREYGYTF. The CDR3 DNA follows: TGTGCCAGCAGCCGACAGCACAGGGAATATGGCTACACCTTC.

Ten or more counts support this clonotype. The CDR3 spells CASSPDRAVGELFF. In DNA, the CDR3 is TGTGCCAGCAGCCCCGACAGGGCGGTCGGGGAGCTGTTTTTT. The chain links TRBV7-8 to TRBJ2-2; 7 positions agree with TRBD1. The CDR3 covers 14 residues. Trimming removed 5 bases from V and 7 bases from J; junction bases left unmatched: 7. CDR1 is SGHVS, CDR2 FQNEAQ, per germline.

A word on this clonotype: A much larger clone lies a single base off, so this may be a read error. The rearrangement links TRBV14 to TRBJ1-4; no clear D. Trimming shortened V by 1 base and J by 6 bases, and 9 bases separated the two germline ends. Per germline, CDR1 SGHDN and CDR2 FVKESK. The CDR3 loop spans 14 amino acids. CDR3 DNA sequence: TGTGCCAGCAGCCAAGGTGGGAACTATGAAAAACTGTTTTTT. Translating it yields CASSQGGNYEKLFF.

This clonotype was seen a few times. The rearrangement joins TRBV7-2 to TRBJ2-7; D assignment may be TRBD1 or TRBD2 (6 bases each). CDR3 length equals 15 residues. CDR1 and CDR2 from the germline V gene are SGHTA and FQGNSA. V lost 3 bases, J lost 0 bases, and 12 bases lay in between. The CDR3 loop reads CASSLGGPPSYEQYF. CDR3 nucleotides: TGTGCCAGCAGCTTGGGGGGCCCTCCCTCCTACGAGCAGTACTTC. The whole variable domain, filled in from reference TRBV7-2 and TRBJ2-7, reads GAGVSQSPSNKVTEKGKDVELRCDPISGHTALYWYRQSLGQGLEFLIYFQGNSAPDKSGLPSDRFSAERTGGSVSTLTIQRTQQEDSAVYLCASSLGGPPSYEQYFGPGTRLTVT.

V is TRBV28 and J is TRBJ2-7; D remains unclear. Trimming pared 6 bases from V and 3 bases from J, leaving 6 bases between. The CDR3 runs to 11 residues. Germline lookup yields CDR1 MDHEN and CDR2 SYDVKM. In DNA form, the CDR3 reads TGTGCCAGCAGAGATATCTACGAGCAGTACTTC. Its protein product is CASRDIYEQYF. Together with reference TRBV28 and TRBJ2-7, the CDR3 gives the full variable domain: DVKVTQSSRYLVKRTGEKVFLECVQDMDHENMFWYRQDPGLGLRLIYFSYDVKMKEKGDIPEGYSVSREKKERFSLILESASTNQTSMYLCASRDIYEQYFGPGTRLTVT.

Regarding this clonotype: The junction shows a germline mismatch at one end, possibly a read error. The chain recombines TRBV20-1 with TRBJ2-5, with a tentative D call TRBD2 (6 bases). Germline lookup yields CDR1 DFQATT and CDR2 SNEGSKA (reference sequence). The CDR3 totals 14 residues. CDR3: CRASIMGGKETQYF. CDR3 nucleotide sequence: TGCAGAGCTAGTATTATGGGGGGAAAGGAGACCCAGTACTTC.

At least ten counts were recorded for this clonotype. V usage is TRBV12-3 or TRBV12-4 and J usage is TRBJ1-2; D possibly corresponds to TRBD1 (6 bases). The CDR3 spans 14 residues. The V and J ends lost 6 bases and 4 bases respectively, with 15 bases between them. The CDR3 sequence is CASSDRWEGYGYTF. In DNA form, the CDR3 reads TGTGCCAGCAGCGACAGGTGGGAAGGCTATGGCTACACCTTC.

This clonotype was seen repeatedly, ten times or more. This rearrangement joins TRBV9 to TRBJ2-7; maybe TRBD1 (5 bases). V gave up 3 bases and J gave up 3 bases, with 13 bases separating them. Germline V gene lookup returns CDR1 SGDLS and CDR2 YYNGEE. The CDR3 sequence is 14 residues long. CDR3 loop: CASSETGAHYEQYF. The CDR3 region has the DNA TGTGCCAGCAGCGAAACAGGTGCCCACTACGAGCAGTACTTC. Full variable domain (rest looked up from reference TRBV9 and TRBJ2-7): DSGVTQTPKHLITATGQRVTLRCSPRSGDLSVYWYQQSLDQGLQFLIQYYNGEERAKGNILERFSAQQFPDLHSELNLSSLELGDSALYFCASSETGAHYEQYFGPGTRLTVT.

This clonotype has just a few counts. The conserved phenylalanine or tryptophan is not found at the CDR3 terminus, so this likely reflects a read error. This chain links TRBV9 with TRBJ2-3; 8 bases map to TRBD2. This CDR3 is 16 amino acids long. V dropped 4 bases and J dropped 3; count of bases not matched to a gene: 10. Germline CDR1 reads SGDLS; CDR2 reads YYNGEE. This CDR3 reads CASSTLGSGGTDTQYL. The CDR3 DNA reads TGTGCCAGCAGCACCCTGGGGTCGGGGGGGACAGATACGCAGTATCTT.

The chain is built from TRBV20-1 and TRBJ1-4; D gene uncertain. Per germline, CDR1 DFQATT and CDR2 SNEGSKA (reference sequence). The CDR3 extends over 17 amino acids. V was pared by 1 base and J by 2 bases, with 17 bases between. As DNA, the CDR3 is TGCAGTGCTAGAGTTTTCGGATTCGGTAGCACTAATGAAAAACTGTTTTTT. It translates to CSARVFGFGSTNEKLFF.

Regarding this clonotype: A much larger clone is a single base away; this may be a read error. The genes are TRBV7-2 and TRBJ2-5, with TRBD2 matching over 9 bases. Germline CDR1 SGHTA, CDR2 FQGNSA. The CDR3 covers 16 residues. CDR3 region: CASSFLWREGRETRYF. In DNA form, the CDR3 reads TGTGCCAGCAGCTTTCTATGGCGGGAGGGCCGAGAGACCCGGTACTTC. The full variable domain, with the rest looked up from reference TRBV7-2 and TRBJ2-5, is GAGVSQSPSNKVTEKGKDVELRCDPISGHTALYWYRQSLGQGLEFLIYFQGNSAPDKSGLPSDRFSAERTGGSVSTLTIQRTQQEDSAVYLCASSFLWREGRETRYFGPGTRLLVL.

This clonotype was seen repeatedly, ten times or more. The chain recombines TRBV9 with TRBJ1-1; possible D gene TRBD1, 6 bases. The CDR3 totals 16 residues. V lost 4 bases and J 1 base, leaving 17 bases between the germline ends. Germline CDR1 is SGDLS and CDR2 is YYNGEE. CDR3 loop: CASSNPSQGSNTEAFF. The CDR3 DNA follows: TGTGCCAGCAGCAATCCCTCACAGGGCTCGAACACTGAAGCTTTCTTT.

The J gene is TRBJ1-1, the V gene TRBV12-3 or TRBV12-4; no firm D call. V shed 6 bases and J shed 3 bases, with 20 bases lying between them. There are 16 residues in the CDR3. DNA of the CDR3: TGTGCCAGCAGGGGCAGGCCGAAGTTGCTACACACTGAAGCTTTCTTT. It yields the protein CASRGRPKLLHTEAFF.

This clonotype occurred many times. The CDR3 DNA follows: TGTGCCAGCAGTTACTCCACGCCTTCGACAAGTCCCCTCCACTTT. Translated: CASSYSTPSTSPLHF. J is TRBJ1-6 and V is TRBV6-5; D remains unclear. This CDR3 comprises 15 residues. Trimming left V 0 bases short and J 13 bases short, with 16 bases between. The V gene's germline CDR1 is MNHEY and CDR2 SVGAGI.

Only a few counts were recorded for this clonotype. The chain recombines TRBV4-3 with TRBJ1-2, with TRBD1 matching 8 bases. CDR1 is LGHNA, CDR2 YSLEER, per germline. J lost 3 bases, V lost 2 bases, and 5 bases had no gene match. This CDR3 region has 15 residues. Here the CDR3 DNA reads TGCGCCAGCAGCCAACAACAGGGGGTCTACTATGGCTACACCTTC. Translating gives CASSQQQGVYYGYTF.

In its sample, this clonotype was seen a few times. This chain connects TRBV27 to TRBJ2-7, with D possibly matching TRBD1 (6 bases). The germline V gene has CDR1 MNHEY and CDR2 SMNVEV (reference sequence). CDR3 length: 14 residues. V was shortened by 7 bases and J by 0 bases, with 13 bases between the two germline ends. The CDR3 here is CASMRQANSYEQYF. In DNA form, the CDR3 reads TGTGCCAGCATGAGACAGGCAAACTCCTACGAGCAGTACTTC.

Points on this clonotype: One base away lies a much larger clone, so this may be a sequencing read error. The CDR3 sequence is CASSGLPGLQTGQTQYF. The CDR3 nucleotides are TGTGCCAGCAGTGGACTACCCGGTCTTCAGACAGGGCAGACCCAGTACTTC. This chain links TRBV2 with TRBJ2-5; 7 bases fit TRBD1. Germline V gives CDR1 SNHLY, CDR2 FYNNEI. The trim removed 4 bases at V and 6 bases at J, leaving 17 bases unmatched. CDR3 size: 17 residues.

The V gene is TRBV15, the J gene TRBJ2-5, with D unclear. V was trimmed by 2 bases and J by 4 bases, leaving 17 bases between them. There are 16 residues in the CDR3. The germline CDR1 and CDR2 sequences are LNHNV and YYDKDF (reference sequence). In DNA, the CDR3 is TGTGCCACCAGCAGACCTCCCGAGACTGGGGTAGAGACCCAGTACTTC. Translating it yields CATSRPPETGVETQYF.